This T cell receptor (beta chain) was sequenced in a study of tissue T cells after allogeneic stem cell transplantation. Time point here: mouse harvest day 7 after allogeneic transplant. The graft held 10^6 splenic CD5+ T cells and 10^7 T-cell-depleted bone marrow cells. This CDR3 comprises 11 residues. V shed 6 bases and J shed 7 bases, with 9 bases lying between them. Germline CDR1 SGHLS, CDR2 HYDKME. Regarding the study as a whole: Limitations included a small, clinically heterogeneous cohort and limited sampling depth.

Judged by abundance, this clone is large (0.1 to 1%). Its antigen remains unknown. Here the gene names and germline are mouse. The CDR3 end is not reached by the read, which stops 1 residue before it; the germline J gene fills it in. Sequenced by immunoSEQ multiplex PCR; TCRdb stores in-frame clones only, minus some. The sample consists of 1,400 or so clones, around 55% of them appearing once. Material: liver tissue. V gene TRBV12-2 combines with J gene TRBJ2-1, with TRBD1 as a possible D gene (5 bases). This TCR was sampled from a female BALB/c mouse given C57BL/6 T cells with graft-versus-host disease after an allogeneic hematopoietic cell transplant. CDR3 DNA, as far as it was read: TGTGCCAGCCTAGGGGAGGCTGAGCAGTTC. Amino acids: CASLGEAEQF. The full CDR3 is CASLGEAEQFF.